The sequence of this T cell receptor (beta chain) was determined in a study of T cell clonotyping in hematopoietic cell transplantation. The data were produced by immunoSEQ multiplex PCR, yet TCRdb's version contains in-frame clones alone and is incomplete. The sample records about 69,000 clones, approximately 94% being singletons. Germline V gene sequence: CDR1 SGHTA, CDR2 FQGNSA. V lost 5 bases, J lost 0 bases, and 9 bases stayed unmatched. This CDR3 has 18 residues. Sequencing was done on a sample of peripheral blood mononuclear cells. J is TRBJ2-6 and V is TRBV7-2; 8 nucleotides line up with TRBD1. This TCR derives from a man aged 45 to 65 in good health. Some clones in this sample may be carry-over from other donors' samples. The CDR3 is CASSPQGAPRSGANVLTF. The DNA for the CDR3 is TGTGCCAGCAGCCCGCAGGGGGCCCCCCGCTCTGGGGCCAACGTCCTGACTTTC.